What follows are 5 T cell receptor beta chains derived from one specimen sequenced in a study of human T cells and chemical hapten exposure. Each CDR3 protein gets one entry after TCRdb re-called the RACE reads with MiXCR. This table has under 200,000 distinct CDR3 sequences, approximately 30% appearing once. Time point here: patch test 3, about 24 weeks after DPC sensitization. Treatment given: therapeutic diphenylcyclopropenone sensitization with weekly scalp DPC. This specimen was whole blood, taken in connection with sensitization to the hapten diphenylcyclopropenone (DPC). Receptors were obtained from a woman younger than 30 with alopecia areata. Some clones in this sample may be carry-over from other donors' samples.

The chain couples TRBV7-9 to TRBJ2-1; 11 bases match TRBD2. Looked up from germline, CDR1 is SEHNR and CDR2 is FQNEAQ (reference sequence). CDR3 length equals 16 residues. Germline trimming cut 6 bases from V and 2 bases from J; bases unmatched to any gene: 6. This chain's CDR3 is CASRKLAGDTYNEQFF. CDR3 bases: TGTGCCAGCAGAAAACTAGCGGGGGATACCTACAATGAGCAGTTCTTC.

This clonotype was counted ten times or more. The chain has TRBV5-1 and TRBJ1-1; D unresolved. This CDR3 region has 14 residues. Germline lookup yields CDR1 SGHRS and CDR2 YFSETQ. The V and J ends lost 1 base and 0 bases respectively, with 7 bases between them. The CDR3 loop reads CASSLLTMNTEAFF. In DNA form, the CDR3 reads TGCGCCAGCAGCTTGCTTACAATGAACACTGAAGCTTTCTTT.

This clonotype has only a few counts. The rearrangement links TRBV4-1 to TRBJ1-2; a possible D gene is TRBD1 (6 bases). With 1 base removed from V and 4 bases from J, the gap between germline ends came to 13 bases. Germline V gene data show CDR1 as MGHRA and CDR2 as YSYEKL. The CDR3 has 15 amino acids. The CDR3 region is CASSQGQGGFYGYTF. CDR3 nucleotides: TGCGCCAGCAGCCAAGGACAAGGGGGTTTCTATGGCTACACCTTC.

This clonotype was seen a few times. The rearrangement uses TRBV10-2 and TRBJ1-3; maybe TRBD1 (5 bases). The CDR3 consists of 16 residues. In germline, CDR1 is WSHSY, CDR2 SAAADI. Trimming left V 3 bases short and J 2 bases short, with 14 bases between. The CDR3, as DNA: TGCGCCAGCAGTGACATATTAACAGGAGCTGGAAACACCATATATTTT. This gives the protein CASSDILTGAGNTIYF.

The rearrangement joins TRBV7-9 to TRBJ2-5; D gene ambiguous. Germline CDR1 is SEHNR and CDR2 is FQNEAQ (reference sequence). The CDR3 is 12 residues long. Trimming left V 3 bases short and J 5 bases short, with 7 bases between. The chain's CDR3 is CASSFSGETQYF. The CDR3 DNA follows: TGTGCCAGCAGCTTCTCCGGGGAGACCCAGTACTTC.